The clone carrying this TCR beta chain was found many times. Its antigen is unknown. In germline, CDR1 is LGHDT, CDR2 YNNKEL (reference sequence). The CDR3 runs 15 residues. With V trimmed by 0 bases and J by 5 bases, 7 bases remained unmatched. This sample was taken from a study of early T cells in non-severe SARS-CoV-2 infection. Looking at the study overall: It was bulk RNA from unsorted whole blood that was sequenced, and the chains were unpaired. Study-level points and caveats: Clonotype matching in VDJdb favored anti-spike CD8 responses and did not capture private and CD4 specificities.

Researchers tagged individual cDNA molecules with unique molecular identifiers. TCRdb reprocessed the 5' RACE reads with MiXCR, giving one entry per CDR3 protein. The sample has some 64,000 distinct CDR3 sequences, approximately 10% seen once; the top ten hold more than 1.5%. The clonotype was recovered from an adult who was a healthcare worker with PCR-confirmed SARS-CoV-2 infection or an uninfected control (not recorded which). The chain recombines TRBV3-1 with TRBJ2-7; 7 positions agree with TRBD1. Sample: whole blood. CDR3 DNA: TGTGCCAGCAGCCAAGAGAAACAGGGGTTCAACGAGCAGTACTTC. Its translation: CASSQEKQGFNEQYF.